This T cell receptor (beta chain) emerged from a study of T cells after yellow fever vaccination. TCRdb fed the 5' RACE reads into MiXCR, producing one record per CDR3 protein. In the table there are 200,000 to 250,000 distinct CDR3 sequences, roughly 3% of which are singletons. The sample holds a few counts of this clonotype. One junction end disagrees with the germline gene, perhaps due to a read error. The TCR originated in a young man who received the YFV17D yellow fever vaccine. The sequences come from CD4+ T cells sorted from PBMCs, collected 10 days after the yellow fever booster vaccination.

The CDR3 DNA follows: TGCGCCAGCAGCGAGGGACCAGCTCAAGGGACCCAGTACTTC. Protein sequence: CASSEGPAQGTQYF. The J gene is TRBJ2-5, the V gene TRBV5-1; D possibly uses TRBD1 or TRBD2 (5 bases each). CDR3 length equals 14 residues. Germline CDR1 and CDR2: SGHRS and YFSETQ.